Below, one T cell receptor beta chain is given with its context. This entry comes from a study of T-cell memory formation after mild COVID-19. Study summary: There were largely donor-specific TCR clusters.

MiXCR, applied by TCRdb to the 5' RACE reads, yields one record per CDR3 protein. The sample lists under 300,000 distinct CDR3 sequences; around 17% were seen once. Germline values: CDR1 SGHTA, CDR2 FQGNSA. The CDR3 is 12 amino acids. V lost 2 bases to trimming and J lost 6 bases; unmatched junction nucleotides: 1. This sequence originates from a man aged 18-30 years who had mild COVID-19 (a few samples of this study predate the infection). Cell type and time point are not known. This chain uses TRBV7-2 with TRBJ2-7, with TRBD2 matching over 7 bases. Input material: PBMCs or a T cell subset sorted from them (not recorded which). The CDR3 coding sequence is TGTGCCAGCAGCTTAAGCGGGGCCGAGCAGTACGTC. As protein: CASSLSGAEQYV.